Following are 20 T cell receptor beta chains from one sample sequenced in a study of tumor-infiltrating lymphocytes in primary liver carcinoma. Blood RNA originated from unsorted whole blood, with germline DNA additionally extracted. A primer matching the constant region was used to make TCR beta cDNA from about 500 ng of total RNA. Library construction for TCR beta comprised three nested multiplex PCR rounds performed with slightly modified ARM-PCR. PCR rounds one and two used TRBV1-TRBV30 forward primers with a C-beta reverse primer for about 9 cycles each. TCRdb itself ran the multiplex PCR reads through MiXCR, one entry per CDR3 protein. The data hold fewer than 400,000 distinct CDR3 sequences, with more than 55% observed a single time. Sequenced: peripheral blood. These receptor sequences come from a man in his forties with primary liver carcinoma and hepatitis B virus infection.

This clonotype has a handful of counts. This chain uses TRBV20-1 with TRBJ1-2; D gene unclear. CDR1 is DFQATT, CDR2 SNEGSKA, per germline (reference sequence). Trimming stripped 5 bases from V and 4 bases from J, with 14 bases between. This CDR3 spans 13 amino acids. In nucleotides, the CDR3 is TGCAGTGCTGGAGGGCCAGCGGGCTATGGCTACACCTTC. Translated, it gives CSAGGPAGYGYTF.

This chain links TRBV6-5 with TRBJ2-7, with a possible D match to TRBD2 (5 bases). From germline, CDR1 is MNHEY and CDR2 SVGAGI. V shed 2 bases and J shed 2 bases, with 10 bases lying between them. CDR3 length equals 14 residues. CDR3 amino acids: CASSYNGKPYEQYF. The CDR3 DNA reads TGTGCCAGCAGTTACAACGGGAAACCCTACGAGCAGTACTTC.

As to this clonotype: With a much larger clone just one base away, this may be a read error. V and J are TRBV10-3 and TRBJ1-3, with TRBD1 matching 7 bases. V dropped 2 bases and J dropped 4; count of bases not matched to a gene: 8. The CDR3 has 16 amino acids. Per the germline V gene, CDR1 is ENHRY and CDR2 is SYGVKD. The CDR3 DNA follows: TGTGCCATCAGTGAGAAGGGGGCCACAACAGGAAACACCATATATTTT. Its translation: CAISEKGATTGNTIYF.

Concerning this clonotype itself: Just one base apart from a much larger clone, this may be a read error. The gene calls are TRBV5-6 and TRBJ2-3, with 10 bases aligning to TRBD1. Per the germline V gene, CDR1 is SGHDT and CDR2 is YYEEEE. The CDR3 spans 15 residues. CDR3 coding DNA: TGTGCCAGCAGCTCCCGGGACAGGGGCACAGGTACGCAGTATTTT. This sequence encodes CASSSRDRGTGTQYF.

Comment on this clonotype: The junction and the germline gene differ at one end; a read error may be behind it. The CDR3 DNA is TGTGCCAGCTGCCCCTTTAAGACTAGCGGCTACAATGTGCAGTTCTTC. Amino acids: CASCPFKTSGYNVQFF. This rearrangement joins TRBV4-2 to TRBJ2-1, with TRBD2 matching 9 bases. The CDR3 has 16 amino acids. The V gene's germline CDR1 is LGHNA and CDR2 YNFKEQ.

A word on this clonotype: One junction end disagrees with the germline gene, perhaps due to a read error. The chain recombines TRBV5-1 with TRBJ1-2, with a tentative D call TRBD1 (5 bases). Germline CDR1 and CDR2: SGHRS and YFSETQ. The CDR3 is made up of 13 amino acids. The chain's CDR3 is CSSSLEGLDGYTF. CDR3 nucleotide sequence: TGCTCCAGCAGCTTGGAGGGGCTGGATGGCTACACCTTC. Full variable domain (outside the CDR3, taken from reference TRBV5-1 and TRBJ1-2): KAGVTQTPRYLIKTRGQQVTLSCSPISGHRSVSWYQQTPGQGLQFLFEYFSETQRNKGNFPGRFSGRQFSNSRSEMNVSTLELGDSALYLCSSSLEGLDGYTFGSGTRLTVV.

This clonotype has a handful of counts. This sequence joins TRBV7-9 and TRBJ2-7, with D maybe TRBD1 (6 bases). The CDR3 sequence is 12 residues long. V lost 3 bases, J lost 5 bases, and 8 bases lay in between. Looked up from germline, CDR1 is SEHNR and CDR2 is FQNEAQ (reference sequence). In DNA, the CDR3 is TGTGCCAGCAGCTTGGGGGCGAACGAGCAGTACTTC. This translates into CASSLGANEQYF.

This clonotype was counted many times. The rearrangement links TRBV4-1 to TRBJ1-5; possible D gene TRBD1, 5 bases. Trimming left V 4 bases short and J 2 bases short, with 12 bases between. Germline CDR1 is MGHRA and CDR2 is YSYEKL. CDR3 length: 15 residues. The CDR3 DNA reads TGCGCCAGCAGCCTTGAAACAGGAGGCAATCAGCCCCAGCATTTT. Amino acid sequence: CASSLETGGNQPQHF.

Concerning this clonotype: At one boundary the junction diverges from the germline segment, which might be a read error. V is TRBV29-1 and J is TRBJ2-5, with 8 bases identical to TRBD1. The CDR3 has 13 residues. CDR1 is SQVTM and CDR2 is ANQGSEA in the germline V gene. This CDR3 is CSVGPGGAETQCF. CDR3 bases: TGTAGCGTTGGGCCAGGGGGCGCTGAGACCCAGTGCTTC.

This rearrangement joins TRBV6-1 to TRBJ2-4, with D perhaps TRBD2 (6 bases). This CDR3 comprises 16 residues. V lost 11 bases to trimming and J lost 0 bases, with 20 bases between them. The germline CDR1 and CDR2 sequences are MNHNS and SASEGT. Here the CDR3 DNA reads TGTGCCTACAATGAAGCGGGCGGTTTAGCCAAAAACATTCAGTACTTC. Its translation is CAYNEAGGLAKNIQYF.

A word on this clonotype: At one end, the junction sequence differs from germline, possibly due to a read error. The chain joins TRBV11-2 to TRBJ2-1; D possibly corresponds to TRBD1 (6 bases). This CDR3 spans 17 amino acids. Germline values: CDR1 SGHAT, CDR2 FQNNGV. DNA of the CDR3: TGTGCCAACAGCTTAGGGGGAGTTCGCGGATCCTACAATGAGCAGTTCTTC. This sequence encodes CANSLGGVRGSYNEQFF.

Comment on this clonotype: At one boundary the junction diverges from the germline segment, which might be a read error. The chain joins TRBV5-1 to TRBJ2-5; 8 bases line up with TRBD1. The CDR3 runs to 15 residues. Germline V gene data show CDR1 as SGHRS and CDR2 as YFSETQ. The CDR3, as DNA: TGCGCCAGCAACTTGGGGGCAGGGGGCGCCGAGACCCAGTACTTC. Protein product: CASNLGAGGAETQYF.

This clonotype appeared once. This may arise from a read error, as a much more abundant clone is one base away. The gene calls are TRBV11-2 and TRBJ2-7; D is possibly TRBD2 (6 bases). The V and J ends lost 5 bases and 6 bases respectively, with 14 bases between them. CDR3 length: 13 residues. Germline CDR1 and CDR2: SGHAT and FQNNGV. The CDR3 is CASSLLGGPEQYF. In nucleotides, the CDR3 is TGTGCCAGCAGCCTCCTCGGGGGACCCGAGCAGTACTTC.

The rearrangement links TRBV4-3 to TRBJ2-3, with 8 bases that match TRBD2. CDR3 length: 17 amino acids. Germline loops: CDR1 LGHNA, CDR2 YSLEER. J lost 3 bases, V lost 3 bases, and 11 bases had no gene match. The CDR3 DNA reads TGCGCCAGCAGCCAGGGTACCGAGGCGGGAGGAACAGATACGCAGTATTTT. Translation: CASSQGTEAGGTDTQYF.

The rearrangement links TRBV5-4 to TRBJ2-5; TRBD2 matches 12 bases. CDR3 size: 17 residues. Trimming removed 6 bases from V and 2 bases from J; junction bases left unmatched: 11. The germline gives CDR1 SGHNT, CDR2 YYREEE (reference sequence). The CDR3 region is CASNVGLAGSGQETQYF. CDR3 DNA sequence: TGTGCCAGCAACGTAGGACTAGCGGGATCGGGGCAAGAGACCCAGTACTTC.

A note on this clonotype: Germline is not matched at one junction end, which may reflect a read error. The chain carries TRBV5-4 and TRBJ1-6; TRBD1 aligns across 8 bases. The germline CDR1 and CDR2 sequences are SGHNT and YYREEE (reference sequence). CDR3 size: 14 residues. The CDR3 here is CASSVDRDNSPIHF. CDR3 nucleotide sequence: TGTGCCAGCAGCGTGGACAGGGATAATTCACCCATCCACTTT.

Only a few counts were recorded for this clonotype. A much more abundant neighbour one base away suggests this may be a read error. This chain joins TRBV11-2 and TRBJ2-7, with a weak D call TRBD1 (6 bases). The CDR3 consists of 13 residues. Looked up from germline, CDR1 is SGHAT and CDR2 is FQNNGV. Trimming stripped 4 bases from V and 6 bases from J, with 13 bases between. The CDR3 DNA reads TGTGCCAGCAGCTCGTCAGGGACAAGCGAGCAGTACTTC. Translating gives CASSSSGTSEQYF. The full variable domain, rest sourced from reference TRBV11-2 and TRBJ2-7, is EAGVAQSPRYKIIEKRQSVAFWCNPISGHATLYWYQQILGQGPKLLIQFQNNGVVDDSQLPKDRFSAERLKGVDSTLKIQPAKLEDSAVYLCASSSSGTSEQYFGPGTRLTVT.

This CDR3 reads CAISDLGAPSYEQYF. CDR3 coding DNA: TGTGCCATCAGTGACCTCGGGGCCCCTTCCTACGAGCAGTACTTC. The chain carries TRBV10-3 and TRBJ2-7; D may be TRBD1 or TRBD2 (5 bases each). CDR3 length equals 15 residues. V was cut by 3 bases and J by 1 base, with 13 bases left in between. Per the germline V gene, CDR1 is ENHRY and CDR2 is SYGVKD.

The V and J genes are TRBV6-2 or TRBV6-3 and TRBJ1-1; D is unresolved. V was trimmed by 10 bases and J by 2 bases, leaving 26 bases between them. This CDR3 has 17 residues. CDR1 and CDR2 from the germline V gene are MNHEY and SVGEGT. DNA of the CDR3: TGTGCCAACAGCCCCATACGGGGAAAAGGAAAAAACACTGAAGCTTTCTTT. Translated: CANSPIRGKGKNTEAFF.

The chain uses TRBV5-1 and TRBJ1-2; D unclear. The CDR3 sequence is 14 residues long. Germline V gene sequence: CDR1 SGHRS, CDR2 YFSETQ. V was trimmed by 0 bases and J by 8 bases, leaving 14 bases between them. CDR3 nucleotides: TGCGCCAGCAGCTTGGAGAGTTTAGGAGGAGGCTACACCTTC. Its translation: CASSLESLGGGYTF.